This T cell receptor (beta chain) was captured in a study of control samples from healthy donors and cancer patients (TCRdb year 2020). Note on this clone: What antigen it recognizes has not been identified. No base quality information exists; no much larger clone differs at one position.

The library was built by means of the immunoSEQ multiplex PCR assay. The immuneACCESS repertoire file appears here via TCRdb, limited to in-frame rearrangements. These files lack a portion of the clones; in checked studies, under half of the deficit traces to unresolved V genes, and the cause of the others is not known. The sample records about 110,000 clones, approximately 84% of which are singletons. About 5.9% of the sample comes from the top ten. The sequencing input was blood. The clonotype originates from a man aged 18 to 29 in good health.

The DNA reads TGTGCCAGCAGTTACTCGTTTAGTGCGATCACTGAAGCTTTCTTT. The encoded protein is CASSYSFSAITEAFF. The rearrangement combines TRBV6-5 with TRBJ1-1; no confident D gene assignment can be made. There are 15 amino acids in the CDR3, from cysteine to phenylalanine inclusive. The DNA shown is the 45-base CDR3, in frame from base 1. The CDR1 and CDR2 encoded by the germline V gene are MNHEY and SVGAGI. Trimming takes 0 bases from V and 4 bases from J, and the germline ends sit 12 bases apart.